This T cell receptor (beta chain) was documented in a study of Graves' ophthalmopathy and Graves' hyperthyroidism. Regarding the study as a whole: In predicting ophthalmopathy progression, the model reached 70.59% sensitivity and around 72% specificity.

This clonotype was observed at least ten times. Its antigen is not identified. The V end lost 0 bases, the J end lost 6 bases, and 11 bases lay between the germline ends. This CDR3 has 14 amino acids. Germline V gene lookup returns CDR1 KGHSH and CDR2 LQKENI. Transcripts of RNA were the source for amplifying TCR beta CDR3 regions. Amplification began with first-round RT-PCR using HTBI primers, then second-round multiplex PCR was performed. One entry per CDR3 protein results from TCRdb running MiXCR on the multiplex PCR reads. Of 450,000 or so distinct CDR3 sequences listed, around an eighth are singletons.

The sequencing input was blood. The sequence was obtained from a woman aged 30 to 39 with Graves' ophthalmopathy. The rearrangement links TRBV18 to TRBJ1-1; D ambiguous. As DNA, the CDR3 is TGTGCCAGCTCACCACCGCAAAGGCCTTCTGAAGCTTTCTTT. Translated, it gives CASSPPQRPSEAFF. The full variable domain, with the rest looked up from reference TRBV18 and TRBJ1-1, is NAGVMQNPRHLVRRRGQEARLRCSPMKGHSHVYWYRQLPEEGLKFMVYLQKENIIDESGMPKERFSAEFPKEGPSILRIQQVVRGDSAAYFCASSPPQRPSEAFFGQGTRLTVV.